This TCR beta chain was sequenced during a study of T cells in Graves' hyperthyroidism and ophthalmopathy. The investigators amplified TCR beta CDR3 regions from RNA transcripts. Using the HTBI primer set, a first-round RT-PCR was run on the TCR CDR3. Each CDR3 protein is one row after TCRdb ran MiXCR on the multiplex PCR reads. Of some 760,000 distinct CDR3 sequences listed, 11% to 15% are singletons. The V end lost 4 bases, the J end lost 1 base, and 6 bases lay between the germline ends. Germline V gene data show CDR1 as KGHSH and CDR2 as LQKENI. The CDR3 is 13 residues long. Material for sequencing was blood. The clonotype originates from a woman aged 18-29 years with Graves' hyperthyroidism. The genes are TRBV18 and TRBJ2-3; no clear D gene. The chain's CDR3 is CASSQFGTDTQYF. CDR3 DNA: TGTGCCAGCTCACAATTCGGCACAGATACGCAGTATTTT.